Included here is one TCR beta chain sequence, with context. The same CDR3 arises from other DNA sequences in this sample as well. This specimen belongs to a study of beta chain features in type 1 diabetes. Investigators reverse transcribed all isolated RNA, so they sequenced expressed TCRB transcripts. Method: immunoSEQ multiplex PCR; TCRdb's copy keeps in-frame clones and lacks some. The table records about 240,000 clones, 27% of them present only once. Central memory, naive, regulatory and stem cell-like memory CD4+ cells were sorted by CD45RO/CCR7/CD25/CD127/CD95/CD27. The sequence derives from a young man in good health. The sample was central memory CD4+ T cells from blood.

CDR3: CASSIDSSYEQYF. The CDR3 nucleotides are TGTGCCAGTAGTATAGACAGCTCCTACGAGCAGTACTTC. This rearrangement joins TRBV19 to TRBJ2-7; D gene uncertain. Trimming took off 0 bases at V and 0 bases at J, with 3 bases between the two ends. CDR1 LNHDA and CDR2 SQIVND come from the germline V gene (reference sequence). The CDR3 totals 13 residues.